The 7 T cell receptor beta chains given below trace back to one sample, sequenced in a study of PD-1 blockade in classical Hodgkin lymphoma. Stated time point: cycle 4 day 1 (C4D1), after five to seven weeks of nivolumab. Every patient relapsed after autologous stem cell transplantation, and brentuximab vedotin exposure varied. The repertoire was sequenced with immunoSEQ multiplex PCR; TCRdb's copy has only in-frame clones and lacks some. The data contain roughly 50,000 clones, around 90% of them singletons. The sample was peripheral blood mononuclear cells (PBMCs), taken before the fourth cycle of nivolumab. Receptors were obtained from a human donor with classical Hodgkin lymphoma.

The V and J genes are TRBV6-5 and TRBJ1-2, with D perhaps TRBD1 (6 bases). CDR3 size: 14 residues. With 7 bases removed from V and 4 bases from J, the gap between germline ends came to 16 bases. Germline CDR1 reads MNHEY; CDR2 reads SVGAGI. CDR3: CASNTRGAGYGYTF. DNA of the CDR3: TGTGCCAGCAACACTCGGGGGGCTGGCTATGGCTACACCTTC.

The rearrangement links TRBV4-1 to TRBJ2-5, with D perhaps being TRBD1 or TRBD2 (6 bases each). The CDR3 has 16 amino acids. V dropped 0 bases and J dropped 4 bases, with 15 bases sitting between them. The germline gives CDR1 MGHRA, CDR2 YSYEKL. CDR3 nucleotide sequence: TGCGCCAGCAGCCAAGATCCCCAGAAGGGGGGAGAGACCCAGTACTTC. It yields the protein CASSQDPQKGGETQYF.

This clone was observed once. V and J are TRBV13 and TRBJ1-6, with D perhaps TRBD1 (5 bases). V was cut by 3 bases and J by 10 bases, with 13 bases left in between. The CDR3 contains 14 residues. Germline CDR1 and CDR2: PRHDT and FYEKMQ (reference sequence). The CDR3 region is CASSFSTWGSPLHF. CDR3 nucleotide sequence: TGTGCCAGCAGCTTCTCGACCTGGGGGTCACCCCTCCACTTT.

The count of this clone is one. The chain uses TRBV27 and TRBJ2-7; 10 bases map to TRBD1. Germline trimming cut 6 bases from V and 7 bases from J; bases unmatched to any gene: 6. This CDR3 is built from 13 residues. Germline CDR1 MNHEY, CDR2 SMNVEV (reference sequence). The CDR3 nucleotides are TGTGCCAGCAGGGGACAGGGGCGCTGGGAGCAGTACTTC. Translating it yields CASRGQGRWEQYF.

The chain has TRBV5-1 and TRBJ2-7; 13 nucleotides match TRBD2. From germline, CDR1 is SGHRS and CDR2 YFSETQ. This CDR3 is 16 amino acids long. The trim removed 4 bases at V and 6 bases at J, leaving 10 bases unmatched. The CDR3: CASSRTPGLAGSEQYF. In nucleotides, the CDR3 is TGCGCCAGCAGCCGGACCCCGGGACTAGCGGGAAGCGAGCAGTACTTC.

This clone has a single count. This chain uses TRBV30 with TRBJ2-7; D remains unclear. The CDR3 is 14 residues long. The germline V gene has CDR1 GTSNPN and CDR2 SVGIG (reference sequence). Deletions cut 0 bases from V and 2 bases from J, with 11 bases between. This chain's CDR3 is CAWSVGTGPYEQYF. The CDR3 DNA sequence: TGTGCCTGGAGTGTGGGCACTGGGCCCTACGAGCAGTACTTC.

CDR3 in amino acids: CASSGRGRGQDETQYF. CDR3 DNA sequence: TGTGCCAGCAGTGGCAGGGGTCGGGGGCAGGATGAGACCCAGTACTTC. The rearrangement joins TRBV6-1 to TRBJ2-5; perhaps D is TRBD1 or TRBD2 (6 bases each). The CDR3 spans 16 residues. Germline V CDR1 and CDR2: MNHNS, SASEGT. V lost 4 bases and J lost 5, with 20 bases in between.